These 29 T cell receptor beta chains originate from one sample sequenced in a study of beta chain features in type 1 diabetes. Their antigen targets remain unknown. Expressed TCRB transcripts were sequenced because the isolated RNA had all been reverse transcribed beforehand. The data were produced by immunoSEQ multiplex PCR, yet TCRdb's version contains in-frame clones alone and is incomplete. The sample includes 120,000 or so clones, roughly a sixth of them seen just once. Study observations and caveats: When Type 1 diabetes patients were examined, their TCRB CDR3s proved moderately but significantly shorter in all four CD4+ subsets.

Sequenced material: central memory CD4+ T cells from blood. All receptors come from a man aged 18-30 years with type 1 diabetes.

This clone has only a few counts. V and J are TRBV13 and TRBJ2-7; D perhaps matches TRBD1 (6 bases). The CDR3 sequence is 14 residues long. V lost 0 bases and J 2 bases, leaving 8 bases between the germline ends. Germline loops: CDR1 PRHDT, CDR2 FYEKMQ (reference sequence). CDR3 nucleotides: TGTGCCAGCAGCTTAGGACAGGGTACCTACGAGCAGTACTTC. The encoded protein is CASSLGQGTYEQYF. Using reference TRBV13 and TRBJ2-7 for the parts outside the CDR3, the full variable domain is AAGVIQSPRHLIKEKRETATLKCYPIPRHDTVYWYQQGPGQDPQFLISFYEKMQSDKGSIPDRFSAQQFSDYHSELNMSSLELGDSALYFCASSLGQGTYEQYFGPGTRLTVT.

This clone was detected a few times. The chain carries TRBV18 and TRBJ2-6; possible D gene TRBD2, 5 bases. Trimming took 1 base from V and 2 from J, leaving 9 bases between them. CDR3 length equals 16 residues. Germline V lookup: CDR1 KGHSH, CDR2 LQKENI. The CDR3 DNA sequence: TGTGCCAGCTCACCACGGTCGGGGACTGGGGCCAACGTCCTGACTTTC. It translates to CASSPRSGTGANVLTF.

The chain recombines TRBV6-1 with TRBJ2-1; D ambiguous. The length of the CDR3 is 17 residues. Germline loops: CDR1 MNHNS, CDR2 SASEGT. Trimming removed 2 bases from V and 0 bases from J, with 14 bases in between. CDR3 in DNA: TGTGCCAGCAGTGAAAAGGCCTCTCGGTTCTCCTACAATGAGCAGTTCTTC. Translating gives CASSEKASRFSYNEQFF.

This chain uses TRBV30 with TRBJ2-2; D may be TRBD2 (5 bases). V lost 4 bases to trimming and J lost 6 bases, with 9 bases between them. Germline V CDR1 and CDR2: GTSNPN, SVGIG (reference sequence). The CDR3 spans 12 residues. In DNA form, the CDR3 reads TGTGCCTGGATTAGAGGGCCCGGGGAGCTGTTTTTT. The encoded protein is CAWIRGPGELFF.

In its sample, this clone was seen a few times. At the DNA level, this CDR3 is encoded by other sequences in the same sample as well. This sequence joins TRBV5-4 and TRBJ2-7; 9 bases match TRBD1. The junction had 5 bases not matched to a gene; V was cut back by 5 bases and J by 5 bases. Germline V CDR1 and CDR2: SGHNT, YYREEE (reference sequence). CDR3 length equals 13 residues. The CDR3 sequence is CASSKQGADEQYF. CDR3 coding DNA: TGTGCCAGCAGTAAACAGGGGGCTGACGAGCAGTACTTC.

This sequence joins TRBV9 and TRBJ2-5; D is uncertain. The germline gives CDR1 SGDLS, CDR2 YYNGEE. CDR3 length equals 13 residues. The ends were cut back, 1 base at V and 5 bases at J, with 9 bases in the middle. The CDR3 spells CASSVNPSETQYF. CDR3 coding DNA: TGTGCCAGCAGCGTAAATCCTTCGGAGACCCAGTACTTC. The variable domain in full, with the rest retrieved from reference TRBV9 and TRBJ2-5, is DSGVTQTPKHLITATGQRVTLRCSPRSGDLSVYWYQQSLDQGLQFLIQYYNGEERAKGNILERFSAQQFPDLHSELNLSSLELGDSALYFCASSVNPSETQYFGPGTRLLVL.

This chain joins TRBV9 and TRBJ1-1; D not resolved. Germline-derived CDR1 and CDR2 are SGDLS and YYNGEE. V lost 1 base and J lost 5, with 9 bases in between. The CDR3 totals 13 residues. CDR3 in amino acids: CASSVIRDTEAFF. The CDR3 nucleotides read TGTGCCAGCAGCGTAATTAGGGATACTGAAGCTTTCTTT.

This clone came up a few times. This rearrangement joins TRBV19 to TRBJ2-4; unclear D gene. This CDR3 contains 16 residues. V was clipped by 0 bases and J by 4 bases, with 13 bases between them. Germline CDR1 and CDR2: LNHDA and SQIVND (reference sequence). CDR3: CASSIDLWTEKNIQYF. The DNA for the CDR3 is TGTGCCAGTAGTATAGATCTTTGGACGGAAAAAAACATTCAGTACTTC.

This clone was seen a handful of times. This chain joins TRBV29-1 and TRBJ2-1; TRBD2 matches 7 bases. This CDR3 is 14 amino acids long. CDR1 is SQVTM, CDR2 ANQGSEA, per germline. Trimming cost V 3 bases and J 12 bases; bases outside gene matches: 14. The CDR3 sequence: CSVEGRAGITGQFF. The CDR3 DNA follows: TGCAGCGTTGAGGGGAGGGCCGGGATTACGGGGCAGTTCTTC.

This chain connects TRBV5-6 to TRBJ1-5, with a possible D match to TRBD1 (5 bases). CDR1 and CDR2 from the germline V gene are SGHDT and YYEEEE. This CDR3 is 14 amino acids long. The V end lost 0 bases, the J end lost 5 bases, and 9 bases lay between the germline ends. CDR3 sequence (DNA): TGTGCCAGCAGCTTGGGACAGTTGGATCAGCCCCAGCATTTT. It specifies CASSLGQLDQPQHF.

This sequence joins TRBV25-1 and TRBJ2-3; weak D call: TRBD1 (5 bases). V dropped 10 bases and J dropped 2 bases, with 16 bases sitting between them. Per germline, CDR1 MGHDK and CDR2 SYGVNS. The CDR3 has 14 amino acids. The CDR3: CATSLDRNTDTQYF. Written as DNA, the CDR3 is TGTGCCACCTCATTAGACAGAAACACAGATACGCAGTATTTT.

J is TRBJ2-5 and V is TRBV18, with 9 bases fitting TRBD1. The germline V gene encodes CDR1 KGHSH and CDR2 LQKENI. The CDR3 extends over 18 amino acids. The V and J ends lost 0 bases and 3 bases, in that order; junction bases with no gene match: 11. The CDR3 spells CASSPPPGTGGTEETQYF. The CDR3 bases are TGTGCCAGCTCACCACCGCCCGGCACAGGGGGCACCGAAGAGACCCAGTACTTC.

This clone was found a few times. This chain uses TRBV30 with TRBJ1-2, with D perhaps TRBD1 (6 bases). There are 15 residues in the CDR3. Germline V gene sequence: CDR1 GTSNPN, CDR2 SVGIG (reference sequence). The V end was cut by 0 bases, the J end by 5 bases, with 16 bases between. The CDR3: CAWSVGGGIRYGYTF. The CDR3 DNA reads TGTGCCTGGAGTGTTGGAGGGGGGATTAGGTATGGCTACACCTTC.

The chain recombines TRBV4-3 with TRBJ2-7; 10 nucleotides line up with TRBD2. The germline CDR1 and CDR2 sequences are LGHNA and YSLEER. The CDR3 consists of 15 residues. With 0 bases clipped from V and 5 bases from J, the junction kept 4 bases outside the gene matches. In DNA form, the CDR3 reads TGCGCCAGCAGCCAAGATACTAGCGGGATAAACGAGCAGTACTTC. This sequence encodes CASSQDTSGINEQYF.

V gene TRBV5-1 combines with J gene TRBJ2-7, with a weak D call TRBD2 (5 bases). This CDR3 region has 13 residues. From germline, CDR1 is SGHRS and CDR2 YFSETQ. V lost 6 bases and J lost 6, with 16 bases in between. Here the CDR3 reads CASTPARGLEQYF. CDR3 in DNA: TGCGCCAGCACCCCGGCGAGAGGACTCGAGCAGTACTTC.

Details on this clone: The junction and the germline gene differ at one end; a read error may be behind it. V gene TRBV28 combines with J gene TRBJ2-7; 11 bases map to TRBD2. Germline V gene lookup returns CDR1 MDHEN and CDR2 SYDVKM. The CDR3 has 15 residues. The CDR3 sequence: CASRVTSGGTLEQCF. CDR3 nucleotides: TGTGCCAGCAGGGTTACTAGCGGGGGCACCTTGGAGCAGTGCTTC.

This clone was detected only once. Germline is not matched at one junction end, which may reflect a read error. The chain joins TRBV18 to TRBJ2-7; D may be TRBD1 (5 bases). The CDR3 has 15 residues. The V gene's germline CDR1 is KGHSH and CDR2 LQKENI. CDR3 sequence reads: CTSSPNGPGSGEQYF. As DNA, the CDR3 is TGTACCAGCTCACCCAATGGACCAGGGTCGGGCGAGCAGTACTTC.

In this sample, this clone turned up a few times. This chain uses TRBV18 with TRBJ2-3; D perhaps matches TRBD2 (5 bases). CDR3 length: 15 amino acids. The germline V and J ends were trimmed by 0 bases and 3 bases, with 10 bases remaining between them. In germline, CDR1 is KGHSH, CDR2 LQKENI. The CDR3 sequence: CASSPPGAGTDTQYF. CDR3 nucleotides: TGTGCCAGCTCACCACCCGGTGCGGGTACAGATACGCAGTATTTT.

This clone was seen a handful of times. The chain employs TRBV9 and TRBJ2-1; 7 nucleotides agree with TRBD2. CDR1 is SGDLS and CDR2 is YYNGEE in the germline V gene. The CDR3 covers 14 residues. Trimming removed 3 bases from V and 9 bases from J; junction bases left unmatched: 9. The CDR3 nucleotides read TGTGCCAGCAGCGCCCGGACTAGTCAGCCTGAGCAGTTCTTC. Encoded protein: CASSARTSQPEQFF.

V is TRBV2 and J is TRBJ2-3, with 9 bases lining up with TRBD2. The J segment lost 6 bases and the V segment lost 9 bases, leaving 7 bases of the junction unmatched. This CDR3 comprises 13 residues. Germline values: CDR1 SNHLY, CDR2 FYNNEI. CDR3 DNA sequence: TGTGCCAGACAAGCGGGAGGAGGGGATACGCAGTATTTT. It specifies CARQAGGGDTQYF.

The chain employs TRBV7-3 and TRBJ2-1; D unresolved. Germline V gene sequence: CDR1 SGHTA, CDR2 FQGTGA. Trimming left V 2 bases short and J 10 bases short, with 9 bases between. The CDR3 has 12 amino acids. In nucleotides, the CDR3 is TGTGCCAGCAGCTTATCCAATTTAGAGCAGTTCTTC. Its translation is CASSLSNLEQFF.

The CDR3 DNA reads as TGTGCCAGCAGCGTACACACCGGGGAGCTGTTTTTT. It specifies CASSVHTGELFF. The rearrangement joins TRBV9 to TRBJ2-2; D not certain. This CDR3 contains 12 residues. V was pared by 1 base and J by 3 bases, with 1 base between. Germline CDR1 SGDLS, CDR2 YYNGEE.

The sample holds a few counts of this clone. The CDR3 loop reads CAWVLLAGGTDTQYF. The DNA for the CDR3 is TGTGCCTGGGTTCTACTAGCGGGAGGCACAGATACGCAGTATTTT. This rearrangement joins TRBV30 to TRBJ2-3; 11 positions agree with TRBD2. CDR3 length equals 15 residues. V trimming: 5 bases; J trimming: 1 base; junction bases outside the gene matches: 5. From germline, CDR1 is GTSNPN and CDR2 SVGIG (reference sequence).

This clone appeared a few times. The CDR3 DNA is TGTGCCTGGATGGGTGGCAGTATTGGGGAGCTGTTTTTT. Translating it yields CAWMGGSIGELFF. The chain links TRBV30 to TRBJ2-2, with D hard to call. V lost 4 bases and J lost 8, with 14 bases in between. The CDR3 contains 13 residues. Germline V CDR1 and CDR2: GTSNPN, SVGIG (reference sequence).

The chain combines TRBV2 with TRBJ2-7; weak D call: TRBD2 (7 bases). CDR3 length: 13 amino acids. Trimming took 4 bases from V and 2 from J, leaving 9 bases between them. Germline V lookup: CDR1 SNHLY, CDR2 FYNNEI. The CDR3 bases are TGTGCCAGCAGTGCCGGGGGGCCCTACGAGCAGTACTTC. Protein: CASSAGGPYEQYF.

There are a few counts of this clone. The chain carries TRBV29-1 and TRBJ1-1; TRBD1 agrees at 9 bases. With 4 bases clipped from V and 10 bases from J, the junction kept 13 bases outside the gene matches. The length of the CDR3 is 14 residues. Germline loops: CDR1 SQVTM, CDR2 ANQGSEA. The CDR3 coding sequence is TGCAGCGTTGTAGGGACAGGGACCGGCTTGGGAGCTTTCTTT. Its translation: CSVVGTGTGLGAFF.

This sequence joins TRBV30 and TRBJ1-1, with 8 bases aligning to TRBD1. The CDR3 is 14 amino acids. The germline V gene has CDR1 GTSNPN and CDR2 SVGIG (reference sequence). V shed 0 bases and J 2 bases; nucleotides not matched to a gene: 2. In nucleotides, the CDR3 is TGTGCCTGGAGTGTAGGGACAGGAAACACTGAAGCTTTCTTT. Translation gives CAWSVGTGNTEAFF.

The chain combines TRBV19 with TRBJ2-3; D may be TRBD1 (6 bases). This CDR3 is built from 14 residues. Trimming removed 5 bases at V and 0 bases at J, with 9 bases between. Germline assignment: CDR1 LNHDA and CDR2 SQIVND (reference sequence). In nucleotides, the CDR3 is TGTGCCAGTAGTCAGGGGCTTAGCACAGATACGCAGTATTTT. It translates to CASSQGLSTDTQYF.

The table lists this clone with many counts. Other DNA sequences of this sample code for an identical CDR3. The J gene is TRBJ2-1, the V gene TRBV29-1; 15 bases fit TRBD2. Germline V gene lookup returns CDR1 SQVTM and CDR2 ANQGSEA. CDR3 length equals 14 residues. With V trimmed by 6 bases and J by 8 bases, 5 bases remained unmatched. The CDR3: CSVLGLAGGDEQFF. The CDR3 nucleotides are TGCAGCGTATTGGGACTAGCGGGAGGAGATGAGCAGTTCTTC.